Below, 14 T cell receptor beta chains from the same sample are listed, as sequenced in a study of cytomegalovirus exposure and HLA in healthy donors. With 60 Vbeta and 13 Jbeta primers, the PCR was carried out. Measured with immunoSEQ multiplex PCR; TCRdb has only the in-frame clones, and not every one. The table has some 60,000 clones, just under 85% seen once. Material for sequencing was PBMCs. The receptors originated from a man aged 35 to 55 in good health and CMV-seronegative.

The chain links TRBV6-4 to TRBJ1-5, with D unresolved. With 6 bases removed from V and 4 bases from J, the gap between germline ends came to 4 bases. In germline, CDR1 is MRHNA, CDR2 SNTAGT. The CDR3 runs to 11 residues. The CDR3 is CASRENQPQHF. The CDR3 nucleotides read TGTGCCAGCAGAGAGAATCAGCCCCAGCATTTT.

V and J are TRBV7-8 and TRBJ2-7; D unresolved. Trimming took 11 bases from V and 4 from J, leaving 18 bases between them. This CDR3 region has 13 residues. The germline CDR1 and CDR2 sequences are SGHVS and FQNEAQ. CDR3 DNA: TGTGCCTCCCGAGCGCCTGGTGAATACGAGCAGTACTTC. It codes for CASRAPGEYEQYF.

The rearrangement joins TRBV28 to TRBJ1-5; 7 bases agree with TRBD1. The CDR3 has 18 amino acids. V shed 6 bases, J shed 0 bases, and the junction held 14 bases outside the gene matches. Germline-derived CDR1 and CDR2 are MDHEN and SYDVKM. CDR3 in DNA: TGTGCCAGCAGGAGGCTACTAACAGGGGATTATAGCAATCAGCCCCAGCATTTT. This encodes CASRRLLTGDYSNQPQHF.

As regards this clone: The same CDR3 can be traced to other DNA sequences in this sample. The chain recombines TRBV2 with TRBJ1-6; 10 bases are shared with TRBD1. This CDR3 comprises 15 residues. After removal of 5 bases from V and 13 bases from J, the junction contained 11 bases not matched to a gene. CDR1 and CDR2 from the germline V gene are SNHLY and FYNNEI. DNA for the CDR3: TGTGCCAGCAGTAATCGGGACAGGGGCCCATCGCCCCTCCACTTT. It codes for CASSNRDRGPSPLHF.

V and J are TRBV11-2 and TRBJ2-1; D is uncertain. Looked up from germline, CDR1 is SGHAT and CDR2 is FQNNGV. V shed 3 bases and J shed 2 bases, with 11 bases lying between them. This CDR3 has 15 amino acids. The CDR3 reads CASSFSLETYNEQFF. In nucleotides, the CDR3 is TGTGCCAGCAGCTTCTCATTAGAGACCTACAATGAGCAGTTCTTC.

J is TRBJ2-1 and V is TRBV10-1, with D maybe TRBD2 (5 bases). Trimming cost V 3 bases and J 8 bases, with 11 bases left between them. The CDR3 contains 13 residues. Germline CDR1 is WNHNN and CDR2 is SYGVQD (reference sequence). CDR3 loop: CASSERIGDEQFF. In DNA form, the CDR3 reads TGCGCCAGCAGTGAAAGGATCGGGGATGAGCAGTTCTTC.

The rearrangement links TRBV6-6 to TRBJ1-1; TRBD1 aligns across 7 bases. The germline gives CDR1 MNHNY, CDR2 SVGAGI (reference sequence). The trim removed 5 bases at V and 1 base at J, leaving 4 bases unmatched. The CDR3 loop spans 14 amino acids. The CDR3 loop reads CASSIQGGNTEAFF. The CDR3 DNA reads TGTGCCAGCAGTATCCAGGGGGGGAACACTGAAGCTTTCTTT.

This clone was seen a few times. The rearrangement joins TRBV6-1 to TRBJ1-4, with D unclear. Trimming took off 2 bases at V and 11 bases at J, with 9 bases between the two ends. In germline, CDR1 is MNHNS, CDR2 SASEGT. The CDR3 covers 12 residues. The CDR3 DNA reads as TGTGCCAGCAGTGAATTTTCCCATAAACTGTTTTTT. This sequence encodes CASSEFSHKLFF.

This CDR3 is CASSLEPISGNTIYF. CDR3 nucleotide sequence: TGCGCCAGCAGCTTGGAGCCGATCTCTGGAAACACCATATATTTT. This chain uses TRBV5-1 with TRBJ1-3; no clear D. V lost 0 bases, J lost 0 bases, and 7 bases lay in between. Germline lookup yields CDR1 SGHRS and CDR2 YFSETQ. The CDR3 contains 15 residues.

The CDR3 DNA reads TGTGCCAGCAGCTTCCCAGCGGGGGGGATCCAAGAGACCCAGTACTTC. Encoded protein: CASSFPAGGIQETQYF. The V and J genes are TRBV5-6 and TRBJ2-5; 10 positions agree with TRBD2. This CDR3 is built from 16 residues. Looked up from germline, CDR1 is SGHDT and CDR2 is YYEEEE. With 2 bases clipped from V and 1 base from J, the junction kept 5 bases outside the gene matches.

In its sample, this clone was seen once. The chain joins TRBV4-2 to TRBJ2-2; 10 nucleotides match TRBD2. The length of the CDR3 is 15 residues. V trimming: 2 bases; J trimming: 5 bases; junction bases outside the gene matches: 2. Germline CDR1 and CDR2: LGHNA and YNFKEQ. This CDR3 is CASSQISGGTGELFF. The CDR3 DNA is TGTGCCAGCAGCCAAATTAGCGGGGGGACCGGGGAGCTGTTTTTT.

The chain couples TRBV5-1 to TRBJ2-5; 8 bases are a match to TRBD1. The V segment lost 0 bases and the J segment 4 bases; nucleotides outside the gene matches: 5. This CDR3 spans 15 amino acids. Germline V gives CDR1 SGHRS, CDR2 YFSETQ. In DNA, the CDR3 is TGCGCCAGCAGCTTGGAGACAGGGGTCGGAGAGACCCAGTACTTC. It codes for CASSLETGVGETQYF.

This clone has a handful of counts. The chain carries TRBV6-6 and TRBJ1-1; perhaps TRBD1 as D (5 bases). Germline CDR1 reads MNHNY; CDR2 reads SVGAGI (reference sequence). CDR3 length equals 16 residues. Trimming cost V 6 bases and J 7 bases, with 24 bases left between them. The CDR3 DNA reads TGTGCCAGCAGGAATGGGGGGTCTCTCGGGGGACGTGAAGCTTTCTTT. It is translated as CASRNGGSLGGREAFF.

The chain links TRBV6-5 to TRBJ2-1; no clear D. The germline CDR1 and CDR2 sequences are MNHEY and SVGAGI. CDR3 length: 16 residues. V lost 4 bases and J lost 0, with 13 bases in between. The CDR3 protein is CASSSPGRSSYNEQFF. Here the CDR3 DNA reads TGTGCCAGCAGTTCCCCGGGTAGGAGCTCCTACAATGAGCAGTTCTTC.